The next 18 T cell receptor beta chains were all read from a single sample in a study of blood T cell repertoires in COVID-19. Data came from immunoSEQ multiplex PCR; TCRdb stores just in-frame clones and leaves some out. Here the sample spans roughly 250,000 clones, about 86% being singletons. Source material: peripheral blood. The receptors shown here come from a man between 45 and 60 years old with active or convalescent COVID-19.

The V call is TRBV2, the J call TRBJ1-2; D call uncertain. This CDR3 comprises 11 residues. Germline CDR1 and CDR2: SNHLY and FYNNEI. Deletions cut 7 bases from V and 3 bases from J, with 6 bases between. CDR3 DNA sequence: TGTGCCAGCATGCCAGACTATGGCTACACCTTC. Protein sequence: CASMPDYGYTF.

This rearrangement joins TRBV11-2 to TRBJ1-4; no clear D gene. The CDR3 length is 17 residues. Per germline, CDR1 SGHAT and CDR2 FQNNGV. V was trimmed by 1 base and J by 5 bases, leaving 17 bases between them. The CDR3 region is CASSLGRGAVSNEKLFF. Written as DNA, the CDR3 is TGTGCCAGCAGCTTAGGGCGCGGAGCAGTTTCGAATGAAAAACTGTTTTTT.

V and J are TRBV5-1 and TRBJ1-1; the match to TRBD1 covers 9 bases. Germline assignment: CDR1 SGHRS and CDR2 YFSETQ. The junction had 5 bases not matched to a gene; V was cut back by 4 bases and J by 7 bases. This CDR3 region has 13 residues. The CDR3 here is CASSLAGQGEAFF. DNA for the CDR3: TGCGCCAGCAGCCTGGCGGGACAGGGTGAAGCTTTCTTT.

The V and J genes are TRBV30 and TRBJ2-1; TRBD1 agrees at 10 bases. CDR3 length equals 12 residues. V lost 3 bases to trimming and J lost 16 bases; unmatched junction nucleotides: 9. CDR1 and CDR2 (germline): GTSNPN, SVGIG (reference sequence). CDR3 residues: CAWRPTGGGIFF. The CDR3 DNA reads as TGTGCCTGGAGACCGACAGGGGGCGGTATCTTCTTC.

This clone showed up just a few times. The V call is TRBV7-9, the J call TRBJ1-2; no definite D call. The CDR3 runs 17 residues. Trimming left V 1 base short and J 4 bases short, with 19 bases between. The germline gives CDR1 SEHNR, CDR2 FQNEAQ (reference sequence). The CDR3 region is CASSLVGQAMGPYGYTF. Written as DNA, the CDR3 is TGTGCCAGCAGCTTAGTCGGCCAGGCCATGGGTCCCTATGGCTACACCTTC.

J is TRBJ2-7 and V is TRBV18, with TRBD1 matching over 7 bases. The length of the CDR3 is 14 residues. CDR1 KGHSH and CDR2 LQKENI come from the germline V gene. V lost 1 base to trimming and J lost 5 bases; unmatched junction nucleotides: 5. The CDR3 sequence: CASSPQQGSDEQYF. CDR3 DNA sequence: TGTGCCAGCTCACCACAACAGGGGTCGGACGAGCAGTACTTC.

This clone was seen once. V is TRBV6-6 and J is TRBJ2-7; D is unclear. Germline-derived CDR1 and CDR2 are MNHNY and SVGAGI (reference sequence). V lost 10 bases to trimming and J lost 0 bases, with 10 bases between them. This CDR3 is 12 amino acids long. CDR3 region: CATSGPSYEQYF. Here the CDR3 DNA reads TGTGCCACGTCAGGTCCCTCCTACGAGCAGTACTTC.

This clone showed up many times. The chain links TRBV10-3 to TRBJ1-2; D remains ambiguous. Trimming shortened V by 4 bases and J by 4 bases, and 10 bases separated the two germline ends. The CDR3 totals 13 residues. Germline CDR1 ENHRY, CDR2 SYGVKD. The CDR3, as DNA: TGTGCCATCAGTGCCCAGGCAGGCTATGGCTACACCTTC. It is translated as CAISAQAGYGYTF.

V and J are TRBV27 and TRBJ2-1; no clear D gene. Germline V lookup: CDR1 MNHEY, CDR2 SMNVEV (reference sequence). V was trimmed by 2 bases and J by 7 bases, leaving 12 bases between them. The CDR3 runs 14 residues. The CDR3 spells CASSLPEMVNEQFF. CDR3 nucleotide sequence: TGTGCCAGCAGTTTACCTGAGATGGTGAATGAGCAGTTCTTC.

The chain couples TRBV14 to TRBJ2-1; D possibly corresponds to TRBD1 (6 bases). Between the trimmed V and J ends, which lost 4 bases and 8 bases, there was a span of 15 bases. CDR3 size: 14 residues. CDR1 SGHDN and CDR2 FVKESK come from the germline V gene. CDR3 sequence (DNA): TGTGCCAGCAGCCCTTTCGGGACAACTGATGAGCAGTTCTTC. It is translated as CASSPFGTTDEQFF.

The chain recombines TRBV15 with TRBJ1-3; no clear D. The germline CDR1 and CDR2 sequences are LNHNV and YYDKDF (reference sequence). CDR3 length equals 16 residues. V dropped 4 bases and J dropped 4 bases, with 17 bases sitting between them. The CDR3 bases are TGTGCCACCAGCACAAGAGAGGGAGGGCTCGGAAACACCATATATTTT. Its translation is CATSTREGGLGNTIYF.

The CDR3 nucleotides are TGCGCCAGCAGCTTGGACAGGGTGACGACTGAAGCTTTCTTT. It encodes CASSLDRVTTEAFF. The chain is built from TRBV5-1 and TRBJ1-1, with a tentative D call TRBD1 (6 bases). Germline CDR1 and CDR2: SGHRS and YFSETQ. The CDR3 length is 14 residues. V was cut by 0 bases and J by 5 bases, with 11 bases left in between.

This clone was seen just once. J is TRBJ1-1 and V is TRBV19; D gene unclear. The CDR3 spans 13 residues. The germline CDR1 and CDR2 sequences are LNHDA and SQIVND (reference sequence). Trimming left V 8 bases short and J 0 bases short, with 10 bases between. CDR3 nucleotide sequence: TGTGCCAGTGGTACCCAGATGAACACTGAAGCTTTCTTT. It yields the protein CASGTQMNTEAFF.

V gene TRBV12-3 or TRBV12-4 combines with J gene TRBJ2-1, with unresolved D. The CDR3 totals 13 residues. Trimming stripped 0 bases from V and 6 bases from J, with 6 bases between. This chain's CDR3 is CASSLARGNEQFF. The CDR3 DNA reads TGTGCCAGCAGTTTAGCGCGAGGCAATGAGCAGTTCTTC.

Notes on this clone: Other DNA sequences within the sample encode an identical CDR3. V usage is TRBV19 and J usage is TRBJ1-5; D remains unclear. The V gene lost 2 bases and the J gene lost 2 bases, with 4 bases spanning the gap. Germline loops: CDR1 LNHDA, CDR2 SQIVND (reference sequence). This CDR3 spans 13 amino acids. The CDR3 region has the DNA TGTGCCAGTAGTATACGAGGCAATCAGCCCCAGCATTTT. Protein product: CASSIRGNQPQHF.

V is TRBV5-1 and J is TRBJ1-5; 7 bases map to TRBD1. V was pared by 0 bases and J by 4 bases, with 4 bases of the junction left unmatched. CDR1 and CDR2 (germline): SGHRS, YFSETQ. CDR3 size: 15 residues. In DNA, the CDR3 is TGCGCCAGCAGCTTGGGGGACAGCCCTAATCAGCCCCAGCATTTT. Translation gives CASSLGDSPNQPQHF.

This chain links TRBV19 with TRBJ1-2, with D unclear. Trimming shortened V by 1 base and J by 0 bases, and 6 bases separated the two germline ends. Germline V gene sequence: CDR1 LNHDA, CDR2 SQIVND (reference sequence). This CDR3 has 14 amino acids. The CDR3 coding sequence is TGTGCCAGTAGTATAGGCCAGACTAACTATGGCTACACCTTC. Translated: CASSIGQTNYGYTF. Filled out from reference TRBV19 and TRBJ1-2, the complete variable domain reads DGGITQSPKYLFRKEGQNVTLSCEQNLNHDAMYWYRQDPGQGLRLIYYSQIVNDFQKGDIAEGYSVSREKKESFPLTVTSAQKNPTAFYLCASSIGQTNYGYTFGSGTRLTVV.

This chain connects TRBV30 to TRBJ2-7, with 9 bases fitting TRBD1. Germline V CDR1 and CDR2: GTSNPN, SVGIG (reference sequence). Trimming removed 8 bases from V and 4 bases from J; junction bases left unmatched: 6. The CDR3 is made up of 12 amino acids. CDR3 amino acids: CALTGQGYEQYF. DNA for the CDR3: TGTGCCCTTACGGGACAGGGATACGAGCAGTACTTC.